The 13 T cell receptor beta chains reported below all come from one sample, sequenced in a study of response to subunit inactivated influenza vaccine. TCRdb re-derived calls from the RT-PCR reads in MiXCR, one entry per CDR3 protein. This repertoire shows almost 600,000 distinct CDR3 sequences, about 14% found once; its top ten account for around 10%. Sequenced material: PBMCs from blood, taken about 11 days after vaccination. All receptors come from a man aged 45 to 65 who received an inactivated influenza vaccine.

The chain combines TRBV5-1 with TRBJ2-5; possible D gene TRBD2, 6 bases. Trimming removed 2 bases from V and 5 bases from J, with 16 bases in between. The germline gives CDR1 SGHRS, CDR2 YFSETQ. The length of the CDR3 is 15 residues. CDR3: CASSFGGTLGETQYF. For the CDR3, the DNA is TGCGCCAGCAGCTTTGGAGGGACCCTTGGGGAGACCCAGTACTTC.

The V gene is TRBV5-1, the J gene TRBJ1-1, with D possibly TRBD1 on 5 matching bases. Trimming removed 7 bases from V and 3 bases from J, with 13 bases in between. The CDR3 covers 13 residues. The germline V gene encodes CDR1 SGHRS and CDR2 YFSETQ. CDR3 sequence reads: CASGTQGDTEAFF. Written as DNA, the CDR3 is TGCGCCAGCGGTACCCAGGGAGACACTGAAGCTTTCTTT.

The chain employs TRBV29-1 and TRBJ2-7; D unresolved. The CDR3 loop spans 12 amino acids. V lost 1 base, J lost 2 bases, and 6 bases lay in between. Germline values: CDR1 SQVTM, CDR2 ANQGSEA. For the CDR3, the DNA is TGCAGCGTTGAAGCCGGAACCTACGAGCAGTACTTC. The encoded protein is CSVEAGTYEQYF.

This clonotype appeared once. The chain uses TRBV7-9 and TRBJ2-5; D not certain. Germline V gene data show CDR1 as SEHNR and CDR2 as FQNEAQ (reference sequence). This CDR3 contains 15 residues. The ends were cut back, 2 bases at V and 5 bases at J, with 15 bases in the middle. The CDR3 sequence: CASSLNLGSWETQYF. The CDR3 coding sequence is TGTGCCAGCAGCTTAAATCTGGGGTCCTGGGAGACCCAGTACTTC. The full variable domain, completed using reference TRBV7-9 and TRBJ2-5, is DTGVSQNPRHKITKRGQNVTFRCDPISEHNRLYWYRQTLGQGPEFLTYFQNEAQLEKSRLLSDRFSAERPKGSFSTLEIQRTEQGDSAMYLCASSLNLGSWETQYFGPGTRLLVL.

This clonotype turned up a few times. For the CDR3, the DNA is TGTGCCAGCAGCCTAGGATCGGACAGGAGTCAAGGCTACACCTTC. Residues: CASSLGSDRSQGYTF. This sequence joins TRBV6-1 and TRBJ1-2; 7 bases are a match to TRBD1. The V gene's germline CDR1 is MNHNS and CDR2 SASEGT. The CDR3 is 15 residues long. V trimming: 6 bases; J trimming: 8 bases; junction bases outside the gene matches: 15.

V and J are TRBV7-2 and TRBJ2-3, with D unclear. Germline V gene data show CDR1 as SGHTA and CDR2 as FQGNSA. Trimming removed 2 bases at V and 6 bases at J, with 18 bases between. The CDR3 covers 16 residues. In DNA form, the CDR3 reads TGTGCCAGCAGCTTAACACTGGCCGGATCCTGGGATACGCAGTATTTT. Amino acid sequence: CASSLTLAGSWDTQYF. Using reference TRBV7-2 and TRBJ2-3 for the parts outside the CDR3, the full variable domain is GAGVSQSPSNKVTEKGKDVELRCDPISGHTALYWYRQSLGQGLEFLIYFQGNSAPDKSGLPSDRFSAERTGGSVSTLTIQRTQQEDSAVYLCASSLTLAGSWDTQYFGPGTRLTVL.

In this sample, this clonotype turned up many times. The chain recombines TRBV12-3 or TRBV12-4 with TRBJ1-2; a weak D match, TRBD1 (5 bases). The CDR3 sequence is 15 residues long. The V end was cut by 7 bases, the J end by 0 bases, with 15 bases between. The CDR3 protein is CASIPLQAPNYGYTF. CDR3 in DNA: TGTGCCAGCATTCCCTTACAGGCACCTAACTATGGCTACACCTTC.

V usage is TRBV27 and J usage is TRBJ1-6; 8 bases are a match to TRBD1. Germline V lookup: CDR1 MNHEY, CDR2 SMNVEV (reference sequence). The CDR3 covers 14 residues. The J segment lost 10 bases and the V segment lost 6 bases, leaving 8 bases of the junction unmatched. CDR3 protein: CASRRGQGHSPLHF. CDR3 bases: TGTGCCAGCAGACGAGGACAGGGTCACTCACCCCTCCACTTT.

This clonotype was counted a few times. This chain links TRBV7-9 with TRBJ2-3; D is unclear. CDR1 is SEHNR, CDR2 FQNEAQ, per germline (reference sequence). Trimming left V 2 bases short and J 5 bases short, with 8 bases between. The CDR3 has 13 residues. CDR3 nucleotide sequence: TGTGCCAGCAGCTTAAATCTAATAGATACGCAGTATTTT. Protein sequence: CASSLNLIDTQYF.

This clonotype was detected a few times. This chain links TRBV7-8 with TRBJ2-5; possibly TRBD1 for D (6 bases). This CDR3 is built from 16 residues. Trimming took off 0 bases at V and 5 bases at J, with 16 bases between the two ends. Germline V gene data show CDR1 as SGHVS and CDR2 as FQNEAQ. The CDR3 nucleotides read TGTGCCAGCAGCTTAGCCAGCCTCAGGGGTCTGGAGACCCAGTACTTC. Translating it yields CASSLASLRGLETQYF.

This clonotype has more than one count but fewer than ten. The chain carries TRBV5-1 and TRBJ1-3; D is possibly TRBD1 (6 bases). Trimming took 4 bases from V and 0 from J, leaving 11 bases between them. CDR3 length: 15 amino acids. Per germline, CDR1 SGHRS and CDR2 YFSETQ. The CDR3 region is CASSTGQLSGNTIYF. The CDR3 DNA follows: TGCGCCAGCAGCACCGGACAGCTCTCTGGAAACACCATATATTTT.

The V gene is TRBV5-1, the J gene TRBJ2-5; 7 nucleotides line up with TRBD2. In germline, CDR1 is SGHRS, CDR2 YFSETQ. Unmatched junction bases numbered 4, after V lost 0 bases and J lost 2 bases. This CDR3 has 15 amino acids. CDR3 amino acids: CASSLAPSGQETQYF. In DNA form, the CDR3 reads TGCGCCAGCAGCTTGGCGCCTAGCGGACAAGAGACCCAGTACTTC.

This clonotype occurred a few times. V gene TRBV24-1 combines with J gene TRBJ1-2; TRBD1 might be the D (5 bases). Germline-derived CDR1 and CDR2 are KGHDR and SFDVKD. Trimming removed 4 bases from V and 14 bases from J, with 16 bases in between. The CDR3 is 12 residues long. The chain's CDR3 is CATSEPGHLMTF. In nucleotides, the CDR3 is TGTGCCACCAGTGAACCCGGACACCTCATGACCTTC.